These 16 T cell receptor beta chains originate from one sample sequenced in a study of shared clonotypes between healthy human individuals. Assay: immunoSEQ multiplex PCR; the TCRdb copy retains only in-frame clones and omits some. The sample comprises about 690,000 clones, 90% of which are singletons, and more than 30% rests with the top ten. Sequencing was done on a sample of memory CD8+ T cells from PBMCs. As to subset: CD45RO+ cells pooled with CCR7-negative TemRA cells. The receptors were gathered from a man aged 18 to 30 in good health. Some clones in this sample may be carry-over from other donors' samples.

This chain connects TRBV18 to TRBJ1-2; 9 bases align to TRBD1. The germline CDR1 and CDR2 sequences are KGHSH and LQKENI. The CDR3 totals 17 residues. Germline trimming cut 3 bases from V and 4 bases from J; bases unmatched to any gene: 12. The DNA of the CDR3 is TGTGCCAGCTCACCCCGGACAGGGGAAGGGGACCCCTATGGCTACACCTTC. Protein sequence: CASSPRTGEGDPYGYTF. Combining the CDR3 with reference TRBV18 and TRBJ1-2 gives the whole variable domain NAGVMQNPRHLVRRRGQEARLRCSPMKGHSHVYWYRQLPEEGLKFMVYLQKENIIDESGMPKERFSAEFPKEGPSILRIQQVVRGDSAAYFCASSPRTGEGDPYGYTFGSGTRLTVV.

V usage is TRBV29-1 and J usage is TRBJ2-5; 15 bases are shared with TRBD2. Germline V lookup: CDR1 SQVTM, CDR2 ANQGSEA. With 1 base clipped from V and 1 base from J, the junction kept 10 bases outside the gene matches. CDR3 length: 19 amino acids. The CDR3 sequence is CSVEGEWTSGRARQETQYF. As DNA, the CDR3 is TGCAGCGTTGAAGGCGAATGGACTAGCGGGAGGGCCCGCCAAGAGACCCAGTACTTC. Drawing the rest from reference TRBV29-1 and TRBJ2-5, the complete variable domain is SAVISQKPSRDICQRGTSLTIQCQVDSQVTMMFWYRQQPGQSLTLIATANQGSEATYESGFVIDKFPISRPNLTFSTLTVSNMSPEDSSIYLCSVEGEWTSGRARQETQYFGPGTRLLVL.

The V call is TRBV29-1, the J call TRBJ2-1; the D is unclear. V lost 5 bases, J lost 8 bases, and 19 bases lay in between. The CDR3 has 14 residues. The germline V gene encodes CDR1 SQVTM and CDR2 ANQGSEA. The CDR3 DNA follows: TGCAGCGTTAAAACTCCGAACCTTGGGGATGAGCAGTTCTTC. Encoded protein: CSVKTPNLGDEQFF.

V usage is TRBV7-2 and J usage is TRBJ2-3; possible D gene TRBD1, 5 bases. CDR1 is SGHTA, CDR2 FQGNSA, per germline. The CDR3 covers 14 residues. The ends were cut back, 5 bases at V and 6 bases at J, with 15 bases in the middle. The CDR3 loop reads CASSIDSPMDTQYF. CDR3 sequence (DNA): TGTGCCAGCAGCATCGACAGCCCAATGGATACGCAGTATTTT.

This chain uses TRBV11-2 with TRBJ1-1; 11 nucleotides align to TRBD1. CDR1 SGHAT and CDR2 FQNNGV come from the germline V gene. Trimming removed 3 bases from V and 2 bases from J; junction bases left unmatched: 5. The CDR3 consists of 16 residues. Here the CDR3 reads CASSFPGQGANTEAFF. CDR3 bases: TGTGCCAGCAGCTTCCCCGGACAGGGGGCCAACACTGAAGCTTTCTTT.

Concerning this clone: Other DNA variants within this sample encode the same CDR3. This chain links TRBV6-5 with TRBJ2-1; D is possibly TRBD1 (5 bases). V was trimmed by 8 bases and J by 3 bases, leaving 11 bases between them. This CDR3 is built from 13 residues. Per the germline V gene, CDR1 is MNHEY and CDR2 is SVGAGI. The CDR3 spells CASGASSYNEQFF. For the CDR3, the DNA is TGTGCCAGCGGGGCCAGCAGCTACAATGAGCAGTTCTTC.

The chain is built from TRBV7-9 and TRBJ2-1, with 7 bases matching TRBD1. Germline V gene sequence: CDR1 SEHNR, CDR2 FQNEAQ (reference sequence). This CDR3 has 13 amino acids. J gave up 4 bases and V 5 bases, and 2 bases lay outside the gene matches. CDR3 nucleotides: TGTGCCAGCAGCAAGGGACAGTACAATGAGCAGTTCTTC. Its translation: CASSKGQYNEQFF.

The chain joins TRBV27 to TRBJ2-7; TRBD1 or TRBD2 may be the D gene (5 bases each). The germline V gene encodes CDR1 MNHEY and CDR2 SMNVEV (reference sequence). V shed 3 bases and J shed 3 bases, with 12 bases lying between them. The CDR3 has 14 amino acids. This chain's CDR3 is CASSFGALRYEQYF. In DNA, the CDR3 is TGTGCCAGCAGTTTCGGGGCGCTGCGCTACGAGCAGTACTTC.

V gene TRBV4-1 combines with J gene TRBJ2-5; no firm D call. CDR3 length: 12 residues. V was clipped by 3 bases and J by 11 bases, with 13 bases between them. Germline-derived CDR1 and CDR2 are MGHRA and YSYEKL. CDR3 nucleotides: TGCGCCAGCAGCCAGGGTCTTGGAGAGCAGTACTTC. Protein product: CASSQGLGEQYF.

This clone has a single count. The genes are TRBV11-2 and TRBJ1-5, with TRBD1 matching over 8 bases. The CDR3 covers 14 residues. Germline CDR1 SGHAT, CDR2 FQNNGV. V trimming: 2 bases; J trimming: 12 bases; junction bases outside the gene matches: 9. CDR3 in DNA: TGTGCCAGCAGCTTATCACAGGGGGACAGGCTCCAGCATTTT. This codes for CASSLSQGDRLQHF.

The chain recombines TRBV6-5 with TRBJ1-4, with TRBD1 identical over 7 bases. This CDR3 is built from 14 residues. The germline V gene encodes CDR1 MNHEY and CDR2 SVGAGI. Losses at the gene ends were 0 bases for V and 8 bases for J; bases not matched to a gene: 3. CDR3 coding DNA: TGTGCCAGCAGTTACTCGACAGGGCGAGAAAAACTGTTTTTT. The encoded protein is CASSYSTGREKLFF.

CDR3 sequence: CASSPDGGSYEQYF. For the CDR3, the DNA is TGTGCCAGCAGCCCGGACGGGGGATCCTACGAGCAGTACTTC. The chain uses TRBV7-3 and TRBJ2-7; D is perhaps TRBD2 (6 bases). Germline-derived CDR1 and CDR2 are SGHTA and FQGTGA. The CDR3 loop spans 14 amino acids. Trimming left V 5 bases short and J 1 base short, with 12 bases between.

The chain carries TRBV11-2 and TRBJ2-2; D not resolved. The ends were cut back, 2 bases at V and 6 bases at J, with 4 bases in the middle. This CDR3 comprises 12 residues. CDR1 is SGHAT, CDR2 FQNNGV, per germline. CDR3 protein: CASSLLPGELFF. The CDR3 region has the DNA TGTGCCAGCAGCTTATTACCCGGGGAGCTGTTTTTT.

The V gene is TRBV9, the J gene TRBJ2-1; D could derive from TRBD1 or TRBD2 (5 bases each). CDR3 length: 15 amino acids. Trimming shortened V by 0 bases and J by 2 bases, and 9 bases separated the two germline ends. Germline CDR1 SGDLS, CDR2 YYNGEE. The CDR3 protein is CASSVVGTAYNEQFF. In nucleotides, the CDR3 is TGTGCCAGCAGCGTAGTCGGGACGGCCTACAATGAGCAGTTCTTC.

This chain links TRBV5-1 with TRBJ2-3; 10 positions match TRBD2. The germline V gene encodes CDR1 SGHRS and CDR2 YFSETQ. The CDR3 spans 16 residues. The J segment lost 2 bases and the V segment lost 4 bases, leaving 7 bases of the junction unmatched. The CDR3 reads CASSPGLAEDTDTQYF. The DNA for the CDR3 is TGCGCCAGCAGCCCAGGACTAGCGGAAGACACAGATACGCAGTATTTT.

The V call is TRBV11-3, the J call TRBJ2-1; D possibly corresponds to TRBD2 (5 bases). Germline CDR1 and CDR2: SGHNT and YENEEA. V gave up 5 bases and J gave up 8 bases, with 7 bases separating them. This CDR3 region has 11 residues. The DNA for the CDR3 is TGTGCCAGCAGCCCCGGGGATGAGCAGTTCTTC. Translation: CASSPGDEQFF. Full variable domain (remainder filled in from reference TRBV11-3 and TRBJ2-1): EAGVVQSPRYKIIEKKQPVAFWCNPISGHNTLYWYLQNLGQGPELLIRYENEEAVDDSQLPKDRFSAERLKGVDSTLKIQPAELGDSAVYLCASSPGDEQFFGPGTRLTVL.